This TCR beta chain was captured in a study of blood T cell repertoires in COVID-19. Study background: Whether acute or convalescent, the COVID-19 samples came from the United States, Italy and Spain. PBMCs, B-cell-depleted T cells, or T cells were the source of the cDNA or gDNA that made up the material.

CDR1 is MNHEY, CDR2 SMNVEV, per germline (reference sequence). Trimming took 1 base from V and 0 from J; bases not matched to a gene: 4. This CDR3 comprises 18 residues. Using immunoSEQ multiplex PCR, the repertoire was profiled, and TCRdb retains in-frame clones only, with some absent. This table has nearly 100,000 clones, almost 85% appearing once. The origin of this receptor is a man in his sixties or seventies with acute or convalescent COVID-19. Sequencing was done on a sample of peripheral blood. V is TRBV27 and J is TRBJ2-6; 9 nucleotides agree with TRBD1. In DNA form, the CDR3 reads TGTGCCAGCAGTTTATGGGGACAGGGTCTCTCTGGGGCCAACGTCCTGACTTTC. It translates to CASSLWGQGLSGANVLTF.